One and the same sample provided the 25 T cell receptor beta chains below, sequenced in a study of T-cell memory formation after mild COVID-19. TCRdb used MiXCR to reprocess the 5' RACE reads, holding one entry per CDR3 protein. The sample includes 350,000 to 400,000 distinct CDR3 sequences, around 14% of them seen just once. Material: PBMCs or a T cell subset sorted from them (not recorded which). All receptors derive from a man younger than 30 who had mild COVID-19 (a few samples of this study predate the infection). Cell type and time point are not known.

This clonotype was seen a handful of times. The chain is built from TRBV5-1 and TRBJ2-1; D ambiguous. V was shortened by 4 bases and J by 0 bases, with 8 bases between the two germline ends. The CDR3 sequence is 14 residues long. CDR1 is SGHRS and CDR2 is YFSETQ in the germline V gene. The CDR3 nucleotides are TGCGCCAGCAGCCGCGACCTCTCCTACAATGAGCAGTTCTTC. Protein: CASSRDLSYNEQFF.

The gene calls are TRBV28 and TRBJ2-6; the D gene is possibly TRBD1 (5 bases). CDR1 and CDR2 (germline): MDHEN, SYDVKM. CDR3 length: 13 residues. Deletions cut 8 bases from V and 2 bases from J, with 7 bases between. CDR3 nucleotides: TGTGCCAGCCAGGGCCCTGGGGCCAACGTCCTGACTTTC. Translated, it gives CASQGPGANVLTF.

V is TRBV4-1 and J is TRBJ2-2; D is unclear. The CDR3 spans 15 residues. Germline CDR1 MGHRA, CDR2 YSYEKL. V dropped 1 base and J dropped 3 bases, with 9 bases sitting between them. CDR3 sequence (DNA): TGCGCCAGCAGCCAAGTCGGTAGGGACACCGGGGAGCTGTTTTTT. Translated: CASSQVGRDTGELFF.

A few counts support this clonotype. The V gene is TRBV20-1, the J gene TRBJ1-5; 9 bases are shared with TRBD1. The CDR3 runs to 15 residues. J lost 6 bases, V lost 6 bases, and 12 bases had no gene match. Germline CDR1 reads DFQATT; CDR2 reads SNEGSKA (reference sequence). CDR3 region: CSANPGTGMGQPQHF. The CDR3, as DNA: TGCAGTGCCAACCCCGGGACAGGGATGGGTCAGCCCCAGCATTTT.

This clonotype has just a few counts. The chain joins TRBV2 to TRBJ1-1; D is perhaps TRBD1 (6 bases). The CDR3 consists of 13 residues. V gave up 7 bases and J gave up 2 bases, with 11 bases separating them. The V gene's germline CDR1 is SNHLY and CDR2 FYNNEI. CDR3 sequence reads: CASKADSNTEAFF. For the CDR3, the DNA is TGTGCCAGCAAGGCGGACAGCAACACTGAAGCTTTCTTT.

The chain joins TRBV4-1 to TRBJ2-3; 11 bases agree with TRBD2. J was trimmed by 4 bases and V by 4 bases; bases with no gene match: 22. Looked up from germline, CDR1 is MGHRA and CDR2 is YSYEKL. The CDR3 length is 21 residues. CDR3 nucleotides: TGCGCCAGCAGCCGAGAAAGCCTTACCTCCGGGACTAGCGGACATCCAGATACGCAGTATTTT. Its protein product is CASSRESLTSGTSGHPDTQYF.

The chain employs TRBV7-9 and TRBJ1-6; D is uncertain. V was clipped by 5 bases and J by 7 bases, with 12 bases between them. There are 14 residues in the CDR3. The germline CDR1 and CDR2 sequences are SEHNR and FQNEAQ (reference sequence). The CDR3 is CASSATSPNSPLHF. In DNA form, the CDR3 reads TGTGCCAGCAGCGCGACAAGCCCGAATTCACCCCTCCACTTT.

The V call is TRBV7-9, the J call TRBJ1-1; D is ambiguous. CDR1 and CDR2 (germline): SEHNR, FQNEAQ (reference sequence). The CDR3 spans 13 residues. V lost 8 bases and J 8 bases, leaving 18 bases between the germline ends. This CDR3 is CASGFGWREEAFF. CDR3 bases: TGTGCCAGCGGATTCGGTTGGAGGGAAGAAGCTTTCTTT. The full variable domain, with the rest looked up from reference TRBV7-9 and TRBJ1-1, is DTGVSQNPRHKITKRGQNVTFRCDPISEHNRLYWYRQTLGQGPEFLTYFQNEAQLEKSRLLSDRFSAERPKGSFSTLEIQRTEQGDSAMYLCASGFGWREEAFFGQGTRLTVV.

The chain recombines TRBV29-1 with TRBJ2-5; 7 nucleotides line up with TRBD1. The CDR3 is 17 residues long. CDR1 SQVTM and CDR2 ANQGSEA come from the germline V gene. The J segment lost 0 bases and the V segment lost 2 bases, leaving 12 bases of the junction unmatched. CDR3 residues: CSVERPDRAKYQETQYF. In DNA, the CDR3 is TGCAGCGTTGAACGGCCTGACAGGGCCAAGTACCAAGAGACCCAGTACTTC.

V usage is TRBV9 and J usage is TRBJ2-1, with D perhaps matching TRBD2 (6 bases). The CDR3 totals 16 residues. The germline CDR1 and CDR2 sequences are SGDLS and YYNGEE. The V end was cut by 2 bases, the J end by 4 bases, with 16 bases between. CDR3 nucleotide sequence: TGTGCCAGCAGCGTGCGGGACGAATTCTCATACAATGAGCAGTTCTTC. This gives the protein CASSVRDEFSYNEQFF.

CDR3 nucleotide sequence: TGCGCCAGCAGCCCGAGGGGGGGCATGACCAATGAGCAGTTCTTC. This gives the protein CASSPRGGMTNEQFF. The chain combines TRBV5-1 with TRBJ2-1; a weak D match, TRBD2 (7 bases). The germline V gene has CDR1 SGHRS and CDR2 YFSETQ. Trimming took off 4 bases at V and 6 bases at J, with 17 bases between the two ends. This CDR3 has 15 residues.

The sample holds a few counts of this clonotype. The CDR3 DNA reads as TGTGCCAGCAGCGCCGGGGACACCGGGGAGCTGTTTTTT. It specifies CASSAGDTGELFF. The chain links TRBV7-3 to TRBJ2-2; a possible D gene is TRBD2 (5 bases). Per germline, CDR1 SGHTA and CDR2 FQGTGA. V lost 5 bases, J lost 3 bases, and 7 bases lay in between. This CDR3 comprises 13 residues.

This clonotype has only a few counts. The chain employs TRBV27 and TRBJ2-5; TRBD2 matches 10 bases. Trimming cost V 6 bases and J 4 bases; bases outside gene matches: 14. CDR3 length: 17 amino acids. Germline CDR1 MNHEY, CDR2 SMNVEV (reference sequence). CDR3 loop: CASRPNGAGGPRETQYF. The CDR3 nucleotides read TGTGCCAGCAGGCCCAACGGAGCGGGGGGGCCAAGAGAGACCCAGTACTTC.

This clonotype has only a few counts. The V call is TRBV5-1, the J call TRBJ1-3; D perhaps matches TRBD1 (5 bases). The CDR3 spans 16 residues. V was trimmed by 4 bases and J by 3 bases, leaving 17 bases between them. CDR1 is SGHRS, CDR2 YFSETQ, per germline. CDR3 protein: CASSTYGGPNGNTIYF. The DNA for the CDR3 is TGCGCCAGCAGCACGTACGGGGGTCCGAATGGAAACACCATATATTTT.

This clonotype was observed a handful of times. This rearrangement joins TRBV5-5 to TRBJ1-1; 9 nucleotides line up with TRBD1. Trimming cost V 4 bases and J 11 bases; bases outside gene matches: 12. The germline CDR1 and CDR2 sequences are SGHKS and YYEKEE (reference sequence). This CDR3 has 14 residues. CDR3 bases: TGTGCCAGCAGCCCGTCCCGGGACAGGGATTGGGCTTTCTTT. Translated: CASSPSRDRDWAFF.

This clonotype was counted between two and nine times. This rearrangement joins TRBV12-3 or TRBV12-4 to TRBJ1-2, with a weak D call TRBD1 (6 bases). Trimming removed 2 bases at V and 4 bases at J, with 11 bases between. This CDR3 is 14 amino acids long. CDR3 DNA sequence: TGTGCCAGCAGTTTATTTCAGGGGACCTATGGCTACACCTTC. Residues: CASSLFQGTYGYTF.

The rearrangement joins TRBV6-1 to TRBJ1-2; D not resolved. V dropped 6 bases and J dropped 4 bases, with 15 bases sitting between them. This CDR3 spans 14 amino acids. Germline CDR1 is MNHNS and CDR2 is SASEGT. The CDR3 loop is CASSANSRLYGYTF. In DNA, the CDR3 is TGTGCCAGCAGCGCAAATAGCAGGCTCTATGGCTACACCTTC.

V usage is TRBV18 and J usage is TRBJ2-3; TRBD1 agrees at 7 bases. The germline CDR1 and CDR2 sequences are KGHSH and LQKENI. CDR3 length: 17 amino acids. J gave up 1 base and V 0 bases, and 7 bases lay outside the gene matches. CDR3 sequence (DNA): TGTGCCAGCTCACCACCGGGACAGACCCAGGGCACAGATACGCAGTATTTT. Its protein product is CASSPPGQTQGTDTQYF.

J is TRBJ2-5 and V is TRBV29-1; no firm D call. V dropped 5 bases and J dropped 4 bases, with 14 bases sitting between them. CDR3 length equals 13 residues. In germline, CDR1 is SQVTM, CDR2 ANQGSEA. In DNA form, the CDR3 reads TGCAGCGTTAAGGTCGGGTCAGCAGAGACCCAGTACTTC. Amino acids: CSVKVGSAETQYF.

This clonotype was seen at least ten times. The chain uses TRBV4-3 and TRBJ2-1; no definite D call. The V gene lost 0 bases and the J gene lost 9 bases, with 6 bases spanning the gap. Germline CDR1 LGHNA, CDR2 YSLEER. CDR3 length: 12 residues. CDR3 sequence (DNA): TGCGCCAGCAGCCAAGATACGTTTGAGCAGTTCTTC. Its translation: CASSQDTFEQFF.

This clonotype was recorded a few times. The rearrangement links TRBV11-3 to TRBJ2-5; weak D call: TRBD2 (5 bases). Germline CDR1 is SGHNT and CDR2 is YENEEA. CDR3 length: 16 residues. The germline V and J ends were trimmed by 1 base and 5 bases, with 17 bases remaining between them. In DNA, the CDR3 is TGTGCCAGCAGCTTAGGAGGGAGAGGAGGTTTGGAGACCCAGTACTTC. Amino acid sequence: CASSLGGRGGLETQYF.

This chain connects TRBV12-3 or TRBV12-4 to TRBJ2-1; TRBD2 matches at 12 bases. The CDR3 runs to 16 residues. Trimming at V came to 6 bases and at J to 6 bases, leaving 9 bases not matched to a gene. In DNA form, the CDR3 reads TGTGCCAGCAGCCCTTCTAGCGGGGGGGCGGGCAATGAGCAGTTCTTC. Translation: CASSPSSGGAGNEQFF.

The chain combines TRBV7-2 with TRBJ2-7; 10 bases map to TRBD2. This CDR3 spans 14 amino acids. The ends lost 5 bases at V and 3 bases at J; junction bases unmatched: 4. Germline CDR1 reads SGHTA; CDR2 reads FQGNSA. The CDR3 bases are TGTGCCAGCAGCCCCCGGACTAGCGGCTACGAGCAGTACGTC. This encodes CASSPRTSGYEQYV.

This clonotype came up once. The chain links TRBV28 to TRBJ2-7; a weak D match, TRBD2 (7 bases). V was clipped by 7 bases and J by 1 base, with 14 bases between them. Germline V CDR1 and CDR2: MDHEN, SYDVKM. The CDR3 runs to 14 residues. The CDR3, as DNA: TGTGCCAGCACCCGAGGGGGGGCATCCTACGAGCAGTACGTC. Its protein is CASTRGGASYEQYV.

The chain carries TRBV5-8 and TRBJ2-3; maybe TRBD1 (5 bases). CDR3 size: 15 residues. Germline V lookup: CDR1 SGHTS, CDR2 YDEGEE. Trimming removed 7 bases at V and 2 bases at J, with 17 bases between. DNA for the CDR3: TGTGCCAGCTCCGTATGGGGCGGATCCACAGATACGCAGTATTTT. It specifies CASSVWGGSTDTQYF.